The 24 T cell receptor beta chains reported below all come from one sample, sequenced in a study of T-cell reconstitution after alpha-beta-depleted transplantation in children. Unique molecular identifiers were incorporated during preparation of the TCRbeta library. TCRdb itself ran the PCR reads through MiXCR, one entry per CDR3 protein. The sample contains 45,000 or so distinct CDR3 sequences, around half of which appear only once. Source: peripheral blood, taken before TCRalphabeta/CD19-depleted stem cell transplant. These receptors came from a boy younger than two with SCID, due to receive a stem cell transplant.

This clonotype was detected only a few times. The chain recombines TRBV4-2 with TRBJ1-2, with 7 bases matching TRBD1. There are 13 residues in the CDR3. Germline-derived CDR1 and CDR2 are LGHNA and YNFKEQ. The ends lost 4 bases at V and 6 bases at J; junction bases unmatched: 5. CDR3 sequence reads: CASSRRQGDGYTF. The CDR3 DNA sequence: TGTGCCAGCAGCCGACGACAGGGCGATGGCTACACCTTC.

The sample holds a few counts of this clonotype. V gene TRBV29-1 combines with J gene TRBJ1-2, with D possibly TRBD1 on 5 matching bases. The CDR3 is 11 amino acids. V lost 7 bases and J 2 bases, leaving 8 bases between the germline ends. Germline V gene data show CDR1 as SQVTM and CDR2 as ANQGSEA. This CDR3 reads CSGGVNYGYTF. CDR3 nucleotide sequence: TGCAGCGGGGGGGTGAACTATGGCTACACCTTC.

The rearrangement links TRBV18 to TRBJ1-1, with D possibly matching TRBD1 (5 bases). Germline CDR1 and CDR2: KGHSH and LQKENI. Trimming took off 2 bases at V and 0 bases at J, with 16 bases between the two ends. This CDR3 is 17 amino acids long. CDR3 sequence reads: CASSPNPRRGLNTEAFF. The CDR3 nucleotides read TGTGCCAGCTCACCAAACCCACGACGGGGCCTGAACACTGAAGCTTTCTTT.

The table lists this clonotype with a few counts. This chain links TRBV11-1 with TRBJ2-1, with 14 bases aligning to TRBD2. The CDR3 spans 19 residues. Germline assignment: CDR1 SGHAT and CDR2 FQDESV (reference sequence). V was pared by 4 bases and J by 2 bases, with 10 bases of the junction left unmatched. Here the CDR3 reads CASSWTGTSGGSAYNEQFF. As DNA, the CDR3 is TGTGCCAGCAGCTGGACGGGGACTAGCGGGGGCTCCGCCTACAATGAGCAGTTCTTC. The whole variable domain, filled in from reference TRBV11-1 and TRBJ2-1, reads EAEVAQSPRYKITEKSQAVAFWCDPISGHATLYWYRQILGQGPELLVQFQDESVVDDSQLPKDRFSAERLKGVDSTLKIQPAELGDSAMYLCASSWTGTSGGSAYNEQFFGPGTRLTVL.

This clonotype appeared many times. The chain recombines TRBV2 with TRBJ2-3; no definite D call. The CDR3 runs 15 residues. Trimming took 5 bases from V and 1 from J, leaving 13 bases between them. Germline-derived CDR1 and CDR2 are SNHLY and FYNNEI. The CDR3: CASSSRRRGTDTQYF. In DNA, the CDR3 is TGTGCCAGCAGTAGTAGGAGAAGGGGCACAGATACGCAGTATTTT.

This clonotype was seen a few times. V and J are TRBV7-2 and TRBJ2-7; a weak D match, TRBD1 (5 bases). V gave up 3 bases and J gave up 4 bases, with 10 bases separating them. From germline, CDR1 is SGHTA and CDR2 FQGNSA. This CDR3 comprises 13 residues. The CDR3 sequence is CASSFLTGYEQYF. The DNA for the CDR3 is TGTGCCAGCAGCTTCCTTACAGGATACGAGCAGTACTTC.

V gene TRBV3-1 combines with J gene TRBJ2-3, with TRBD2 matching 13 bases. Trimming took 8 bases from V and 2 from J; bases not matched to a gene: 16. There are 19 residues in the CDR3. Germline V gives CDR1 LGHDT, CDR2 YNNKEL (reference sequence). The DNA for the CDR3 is TGTGCCAGCTGTTCACGGACTAGCGGGGGTAATAACCCCACAGATACGCAGTATTTT. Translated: CASCSRTSGGNNPTDTQYF.

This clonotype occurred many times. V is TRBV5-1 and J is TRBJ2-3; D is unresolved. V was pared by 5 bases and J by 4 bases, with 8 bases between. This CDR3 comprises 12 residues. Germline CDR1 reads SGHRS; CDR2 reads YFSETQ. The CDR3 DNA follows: TGCGCCAGCAGGATATCGGCAGATACGCAGTATTTT. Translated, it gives CASRISADTQYF.

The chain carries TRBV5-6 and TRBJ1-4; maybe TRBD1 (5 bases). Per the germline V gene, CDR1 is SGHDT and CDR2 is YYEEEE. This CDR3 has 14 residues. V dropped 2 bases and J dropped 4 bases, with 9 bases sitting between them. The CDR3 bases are TGTGCCAGCAGCTTCCAGGGAATTAATGAAAAACTGTTTTTT. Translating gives CASSFQGINEKLFF.

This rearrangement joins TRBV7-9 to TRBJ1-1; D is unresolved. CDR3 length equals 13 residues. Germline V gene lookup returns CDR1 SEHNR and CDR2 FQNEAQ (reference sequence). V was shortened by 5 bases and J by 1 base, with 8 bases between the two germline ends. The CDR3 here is CASSTMWNTEAFF. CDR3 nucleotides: TGTGCCAGCAGCACGATGTGGAACACTGAAGCTTTCTTT.

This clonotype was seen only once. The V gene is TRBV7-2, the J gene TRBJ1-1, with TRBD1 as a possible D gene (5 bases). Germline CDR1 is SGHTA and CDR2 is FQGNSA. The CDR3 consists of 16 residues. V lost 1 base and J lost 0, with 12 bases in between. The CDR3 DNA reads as TGTGCCAGCAGCTTAGAAGGGGCGCGGATGAACACTGAAGCTTTCTTT. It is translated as CASSLEGARMNTEAFF. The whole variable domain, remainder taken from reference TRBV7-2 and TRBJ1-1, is GAGVSQSPSNKVTEKGKDVELRCDPISGHTALYWYRQSLGQGLEFLIYFQGNSAPDKSGLPSDRFSAERTGGSVSTLTIQRTQQEDSAVYLCASSLEGARMNTEAFFGQGTRLTVV.

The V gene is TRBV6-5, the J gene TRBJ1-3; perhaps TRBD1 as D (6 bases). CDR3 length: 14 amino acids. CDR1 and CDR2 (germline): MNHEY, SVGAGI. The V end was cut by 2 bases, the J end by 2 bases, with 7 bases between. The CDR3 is CASSYQGTGNTIYF. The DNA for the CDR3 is TGTGCCAGCAGTTACCAGGGGACTGGAAACACCATATATTTT.

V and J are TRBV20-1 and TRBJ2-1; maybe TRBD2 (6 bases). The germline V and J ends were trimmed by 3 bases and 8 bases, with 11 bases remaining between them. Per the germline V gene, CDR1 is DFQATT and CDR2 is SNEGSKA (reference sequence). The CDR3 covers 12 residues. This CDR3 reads CSARSSVDEQFF. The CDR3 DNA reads TGCAGTGCTAGGTCTAGCGTGGATGAGCAGTTCTTC.

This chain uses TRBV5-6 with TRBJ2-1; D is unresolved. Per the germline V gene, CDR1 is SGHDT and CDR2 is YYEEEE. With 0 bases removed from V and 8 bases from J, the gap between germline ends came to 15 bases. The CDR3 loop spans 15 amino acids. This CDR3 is CASSLAQHRLHEQFF. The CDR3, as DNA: TGTGCCAGCAGCTTGGCGCAGCATCGCCTACATGAGCAGTTCTTC.

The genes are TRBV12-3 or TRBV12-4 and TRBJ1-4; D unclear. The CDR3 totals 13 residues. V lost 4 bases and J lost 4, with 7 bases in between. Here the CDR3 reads CASSSGFNEKLFF. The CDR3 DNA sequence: TGTGCCAGCAGTTCGGGATTTAATGAAAAACTGTTTTTT.

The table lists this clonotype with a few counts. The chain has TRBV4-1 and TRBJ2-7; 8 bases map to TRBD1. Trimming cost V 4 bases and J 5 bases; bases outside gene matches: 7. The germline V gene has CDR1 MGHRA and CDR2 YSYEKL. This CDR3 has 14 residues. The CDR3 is CASSPTPDRDEQYF. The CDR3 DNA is TGCGCCAGCAGCCCCACTCCGGACAGGGACGAGCAGTACTTC.

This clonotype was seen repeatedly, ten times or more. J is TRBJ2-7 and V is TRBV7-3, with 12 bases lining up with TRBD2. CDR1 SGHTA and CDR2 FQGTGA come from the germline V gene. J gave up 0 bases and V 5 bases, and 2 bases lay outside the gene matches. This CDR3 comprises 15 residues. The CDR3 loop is CASSPSGGASYEQYF. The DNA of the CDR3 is TGTGCCAGCAGCCCTAGCGGGGGGGCCTCCTACGAGCAGTACTTC.

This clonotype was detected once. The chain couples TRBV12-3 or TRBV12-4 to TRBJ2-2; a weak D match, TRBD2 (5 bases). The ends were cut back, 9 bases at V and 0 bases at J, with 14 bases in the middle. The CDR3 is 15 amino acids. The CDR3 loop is CASRTSGANTGELFF. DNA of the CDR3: TGTGCCAGTAGGACCAGCGGAGCGAACACCGGGGAGCTGTTTTTT.

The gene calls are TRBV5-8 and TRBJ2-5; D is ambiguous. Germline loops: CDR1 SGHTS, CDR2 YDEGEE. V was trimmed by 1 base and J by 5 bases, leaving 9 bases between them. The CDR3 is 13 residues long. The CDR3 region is CASSLRSRETQYF. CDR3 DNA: TGTGCCAGCAGCTTGAGGTCCCGCGAGACCCAGTACTTC.

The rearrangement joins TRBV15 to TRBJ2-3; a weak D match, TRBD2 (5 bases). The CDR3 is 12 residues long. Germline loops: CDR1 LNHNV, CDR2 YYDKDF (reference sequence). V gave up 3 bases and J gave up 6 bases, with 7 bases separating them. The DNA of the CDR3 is TGTGCCACCAGCAGGGGAGAGGATACGCAGTATTTT. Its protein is CATSRGEDTQYF.

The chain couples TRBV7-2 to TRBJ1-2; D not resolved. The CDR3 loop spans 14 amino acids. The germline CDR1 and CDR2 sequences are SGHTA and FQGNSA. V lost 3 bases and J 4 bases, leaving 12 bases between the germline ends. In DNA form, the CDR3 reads TGTGCCAGCAGCTTGGGAAGGAATTCCTATGGCTACACCTTC. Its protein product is CASSLGRNSYGYTF.

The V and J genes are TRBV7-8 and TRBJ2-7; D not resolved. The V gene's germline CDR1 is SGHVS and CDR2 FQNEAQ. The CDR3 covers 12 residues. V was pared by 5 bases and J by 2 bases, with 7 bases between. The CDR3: CASSPRAYEQYF. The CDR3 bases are TGTGCCAGCAGCCCCCGGGCCTACGAGCAGTACTTC.

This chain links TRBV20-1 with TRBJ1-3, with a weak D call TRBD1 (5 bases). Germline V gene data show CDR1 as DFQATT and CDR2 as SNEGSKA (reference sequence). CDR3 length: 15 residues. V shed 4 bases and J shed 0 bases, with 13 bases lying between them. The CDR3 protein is CSAINRGSSGNTIYF. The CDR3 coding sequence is TGCAGTGCTATTAACCGGGGGAGCTCTGGAAACACCATATATTTT.

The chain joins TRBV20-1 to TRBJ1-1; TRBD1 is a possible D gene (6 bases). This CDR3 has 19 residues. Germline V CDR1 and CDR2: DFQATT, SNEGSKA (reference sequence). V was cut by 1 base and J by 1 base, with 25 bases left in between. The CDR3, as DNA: TGCAGTGCTAGAGTTCTGGGCAAACAGGGAATGGGGGCGAACACTGAAGCTTTCTTT. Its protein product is CSARVLGKQGMGANTEAFF.